The T cell receptor beta chain under discussion was sequenced for a study of cytotoxic CD8 clonotypes in ibrutinib-treated CLL. Overall study context: Included were 11 relapsed/refractory and over 14 treatment-naive patients, of whom fewer than 18 were IGHV unmutated. General study results and limits: Clonality measured at baseline exceeded age-matched healthy donors, tracking circulating CD8+ T-cell counts. Public clonotypes were rare and shrank or held steady on treatment.

A word on this clone: Its antigen is not identified.

Genomic DNA in a quantity of about 2.1 micrograms was derived from cryopreserved PBMCs for TCR beta libraries. The CDR3 length is 11 residues. Germline CDR1 and CDR2: KGHSH and LQKENI. Libraries were prepared by immunoSEQ multiplex PCR; TCRdb keeps only in-frame clonotypes and omits some of them. The data show approximately 84,000 clones, around 79% seen once. Sequencing used PBMCs, obtained after 12 months of ibrutinib treatment. This TCR came from a human donor with chronic lymphocytic leukemia. This chain uses TRBV18 with TRBJ2-5; D is undetermined. With the DNA end fitting TRBJ2-7 better, the J assignment may be wrong. The CDR3 sequence: CASSSSYEQYF. DNA of the CDR3: TGTGCCAGCTCCAGCTCCTACGAGCAGTACTTC.